This T cell receptor (beta chain) was recorded in a study of T cell repertoires in cytomegalovirus infection. At the level of the study: The public TCR beta signatures pointed to both CMV infection and matching HLA type. Findings and limits, study-wide: The ex vivo response was dominated by HLA-C-restricted CMV-specific TCR beta clonotypes. Cumulative public TCR beta family frequency identified CMV carriers with the relevant HLA.

This clonotype was seen at least ten times. Its antigen is as yet unknown. TCRdb fed the reads into MiXCR, producing one record per CDR3 protein. Of about 160,000 distinct CDR3 sequences in the sample, roughly 15% were seen once. Sample: CD8+ T cells from PBMCs. The sequence was obtained from a human donor in good health (CMV status not recorded). Some clones in this sample may be carry-over from other donors' samples.

DNA for the CDR3: TGCAGCGTTGAAAGGGCGGACAGGGGAGAGTCCTACGAGCAGTACTTC. Its protein is CSVERADRGESYEQYF. The chain carries TRBV29-1 and TRBJ2-7; 9 nucleotides align to TRBD1. Germline CDR1 and CDR2: SQVTM and ANQGSEA. V gave up 2 bases and J gave up 1 base; unmatched junction bases: 9. This CDR3 region has 16 residues.